A selection of T cell receptor beta chains follows, all from one sample in a study of blood T cells in healthy people across ages. TCRdb re-analysed the 5' RACE reads in MiXCR, keeping a single row per CDR3 protein. Here the sample spans more than 800,000 distinct CDR3 sequences, around 28% being singletons. The sequenced sample consisted of blood. These TCRs come from a woman older than 75 in good health. The CDR3 runs from the conserved cysteine through the conserved F or W. The order of the fields is V gene, D gene, clone size, J gene, CDR3 DNA, CDR3 protein. A D gene is named only where the DNA matches it firmly. Part of the rows lack a size; the others show once, few, many or a class for expanded clones.

v_call: TRBV7-2; d_call: -; clone_size: many; j_call: TRBJ2-3; cdr3_nt: TGTGCCAGCAGCTTAATATATAGCGCAGATACGCAGTATTTT; cdr3_aa: CASSLIYSADTQYF
v_call: TRBV12-3/TRBV12-4; d_call: -; clone_size: many; j_call: TRBJ2-3; cdr3_nt: TGTGCTTCCAACAGGGATCTCGGGGATACGCAGTATTTT; cdr3_aa: CASNRDLGDTQYF
v_call: TRBV5-1; d_call: -; clone_size: -; j_call: TRBJ2-2; cdr3_nt: TGCGCCAGCAGCCGGGCAACCGGGGAGCTGTTTTTT; cdr3_aa: CASSRATGELFF
v_call: TRBV6-5; d_call: TRBD2; clone_size: few; j_call: TRBJ2-3; cdr3_nt: TGTGCCAGCAGTTCGCTAGCGGGGGGACAGACAGATACGCAGTATTTT; cdr3_aa: CASSSLAGGQTDTQYF
v_call: TRBV20-1; d_call: TRBD1; clone_size: few; j_call: TRBJ1-5; cdr3_nt: TGCAGTGCTAGGGCCCGCCGAGGGACAGATCGGAACGTCGAATATAGCAATCAGCCCCAGCATTTT; cdr3_aa: CSARARRGTDRNVEYSNQPQHF
v_call: TRBV3-1; d_call: -; clone_size: many; j_call: TRBJ1-2; cdr3_nt: TGTGCCAGCAGCCAATTAGACGCCCCCCTATATGGCTACACCTTC; cdr3_aa: CASSQLDAPLYGYTF
v_call: TRBV19; d_call: TRBD1; clone_size: -; j_call: TRBJ2-1; cdr3_nt: TGTGCCAGCACGGGACAGATTTACAATGAGCAGTTCTTC; cdr3_aa: CASTGQIYNEQFF
v_call: TRBV3-1; d_call: TRBD2; clone_size: many; j_call: TRBJ2-3; cdr3_nt: TGTGCCAGCAGCCGGAACGACGCGGGGGGGCAGGACACACACACAGATACGCAGTATTTT; cdr3_aa: CASSRNDAGGQDTHTDTQYF
v_call: TRBV29-1; d_call: -; clone_size: few; j_call: TRBJ1-1; cdr3_nt: TGCAGCGTGGATAGAGGGGGAAACACTGAAGCTTTCTTT; cdr3_aa: CSVDRGGNTEAFF
v_call: TRBV6-5; d_call: TRBD2; clone_size: -; j_call: TRBJ2-7; cdr3_nt: TGTGCCAGCAGTTACCTAGCGGGAGCCAACGAGCAGTACTTC; cdr3_aa: CASSYLAGANEQYF
v_call: TRBV4-3; d_call: -; clone_size: many; j_call: TRBJ2-3; cdr3_nt: TGCGCCAGCAGCCAAGATATGACGGTTTCAGATACGCAGTATTTT; cdr3_aa: CASSQDMTVSDTQYF
v_call: TRBV5-1; d_call: -; clone_size: many; j_call: TRBJ2-3; cdr3_nt: TGCGCCAGCAGCCCGCAGGGTAGCACAGATACGCAGTATTTT; cdr3_aa: CASSPQGSTDTQYF
v_call: TRBV9; d_call: TRBD2; clone_size: few; j_call: TRBJ2-1; cdr3_nt: TGTGCCAGCAGCTTCTCCGGGACTAGCGGGATAGATGAGCAGTTCTTC; cdr3_aa: CASSFSGTSGIDEQFF
v_call: TRBV18; d_call: -; clone_size: -; j_call: TRBJ1-3; cdr3_nt: TGTGCCAGCTCACCACGTCAAGGCCAAGACGGAAACACCATATATTTT; cdr3_aa: CASSPRQGQDGNTIYF
v_call: TRBV7-9; d_call: -; clone_size: many; j_call: TRBJ2-5; cdr3_nt: TGTGCCAGCAGCCCTACGGGCAGAGAAGAGACCCAGTACTTC; cdr3_aa: CASSPTGREETQYF
v_call: TRBV5-6; d_call: TRBD1; clone_size: -; j_call: TRBJ2-2; cdr3_nt: TGTGCCAGCAGCTTGGCAGTGGACAGGGTCACCGGGGAGCTGTTTTTT; cdr3_aa: CASSLAVDRVTGELFF
v_call: TRBV12-5; d_call: -; clone_size: few; j_call: TRBJ2-3; cdr3_nt: TGTGCTAGTGGTTTGGCCCATAAAGATGAAGCGGTTGAGCCAGATACGCAGTATTTT; cdr3_aa: CASGLAHKDEAVEPDTQYF
v_call: TRBV12-3/TRBV12-4; d_call: TRBD2; clone_size: few; j_call: TRBJ2-7; cdr3_nt: TGTGCCAGCAACCCGGCTAGCGGCTACAATGAGCAGTACTTC; cdr3_aa: CASNPASGYNEQYF
v_call: TRBV5-1; d_call: -; clone_size: many; j_call: TRBJ1-5; cdr3_nt: TGCGCCAGCAGCTTGGACAGCACTCGCAATCAGCCCCAGCATTTT; cdr3_aa: CASSLDSTRNQPQHF
v_call: TRBV11-2; d_call: -; clone_size: -; j_call: TRBJ2-1; cdr3_nt: TGTGCCAGCAGCTCGACCCTTACTCAACTACAGGGAATTTCTTTCAATGAGCAGTTCTTC; cdr3_aa: CASSSTLTQLQGISFNEQFF
v_call: TRBV7-2; d_call: TRBD1; clone_size: many; j_call: TRBJ2-7; cdr3_nt: TGTGCCAGCAGCTTAGGACAGGGGCGCTCCTACGAGCAGTACTTC; cdr3_aa: CASSLGQGRSYEQYF